The 4 T cell receptor beta chains in this list originate from one sample, sequenced in a study of early T cells in non-severe SARS-CoV-2 infection (dated by TCRdb to the early 2020s). The method behind the library was 5' RACE. The sample was run on a NextSeq 500. TCRdb took the public reads, trimmed them with fastp at Q25, ran MiXCR for clone calling and kept in-frame beta chains. Records with the same CDR3 protein are collapsed into one entry carrying the most frequent genes and DNA. The sample table contains tens of thousands of distinct CDR3 sequences; only one count was recorded for less than 15% of them. In total, the top ten clones hold roughly 6% of the sample. Input material: whole blood. These TCRs come from an adult who was a healthcare worker with PCR-confirmed SARS-CoV-2 infection or an uninfected control (not recorded which).

The rearrangement links TRBV2 to TRBJ2-7; 7 bases map to TRBD1. This CDR3 contains 14 residues. J was trimmed by 4 bases and V by 8 bases; bases with no gene match: 11. Looked up from germline, CDR1 is SNHLY and CDR2 is FYNNEI. As DNA, the CDR3 is TGTGCCAGCGGCTACAGGGGTATCGCTTACGAGCAGTACTTC. Its protein product is CASGYRGIAYEQYF.

J is TRBJ2-5 and V is TRBV29-1, with 9 bases that match TRBD2. The CDR3 totals 15 residues. Trimming cost V 7 bases and J 2 bases; bases outside gene matches: 11. The germline V gene encodes CDR1 SQVTM and CDR2 ANQGSEA. Written as DNA, the CDR3 is TGCAGCGCCGGATATAGCGGGGGTTCACAAGAGACCCAGTACTTC. This codes for CSAGYSGGSQETQYF.

This clonotype occurred a few times. The gene calls are TRBV9 and TRBJ2-1, with TRBD1 matching over 8 bases. The CDR3 length is 16 residues. Unmatched junction bases numbered 13, after V lost 5 bases and J lost 6 bases. The germline gives CDR1 SGDLS, CDR2 YYNGEE. CDR3 in DNA: TGTGCCAGCAGTCAGGGGGCTGGGGACTTCTTCAATGAGCAGTTCTTC. It codes for CASSQGAGDFFNEQFF.

The V and J genes are TRBV9 and TRBJ2-3; D is tentatively TRBD1 or TRBD2 (5 bases each). The CDR3 spans 15 residues. Germline V gene sequence: CDR1 SGDLS, CDR2 YYNGEE. V lost 0 bases and J 4 bases, leaving 12 bases between the germline ends. CDR3 in amino acids: CASSVDTGRADTQYF. For the CDR3, the DNA is TGTGCCAGCAGCGTAGATACGGGGCGAGCAGATACGCAGTATTTT.